This T cell receptor beta chain was captured by sequencing in a study of cytomegalovirus exposure and HLA in healthy donors. Vbeta (60) and Jbeta (13) primers were used in the PCR. Using immunoSEQ multiplex PCR, the repertoire was profiled, and TCRdb retains in-frame clones only, with some absent. The sample carries about 100,000 clones, 76% recorded once. The CDR3 loop spans 15 amino acids. The germline gives CDR1 ENHRY, CDR2 SYGVKD. The J segment lost 0 bases and the V segment lost 6 bases, leaving 6 bases of the junction unmatched. The sample comprised PBMCs. The sequence came from a woman aged 55-70 years in good health and CMV-seropositive. The V gene is TRBV10-3, the J gene TRBJ1-1; 8 bases line up with TRBD1. For the CDR3, the DNA is TGTGCCATCAGGGGAGACAGGGGCATGAACACTGAAGCTTTCTTT. Its protein is CAIRGDRGMNTEAFF.